The entry below gives a single TCR beta chain sequence along with its context. What it recognizes is unknown. The sample is drawn from a study of shared clonotypes between healthy human individuals. The study's findings and limits: Generation of non-shared clonotypes was less probable than generation of clonotypes shared by all four donors.

The V gene lost 0 bases and the J gene lost 0 bases, with 7 bases spanning the gap. The CDR3 consists of 14 residues. From germline, CDR1 is SGHRS and CDR2 YFSETQ. Method: immunoSEQ multiplex PCR; TCRdb's copy keeps in-frame clones and lacks some. The sample includes 330,000 or so clones, around 79% seen only once; the top ten take about 10%. The genes are TRBV5-1 and TRBJ2-7; D may be TRBD1 (5 bases). The sample consisted of memory CD4+ T cells sorted from blood. Subset denoted: CD45RA-negative fraction. The sequence was collected from a man aged 25 to 45 in good health. DNA of the CDR3: TGCGCCAGCAGCTTGGCAGGGAACTCCTACGAGCAGTACTTC. The encoded protein is CASSLAGNSYEQYF.